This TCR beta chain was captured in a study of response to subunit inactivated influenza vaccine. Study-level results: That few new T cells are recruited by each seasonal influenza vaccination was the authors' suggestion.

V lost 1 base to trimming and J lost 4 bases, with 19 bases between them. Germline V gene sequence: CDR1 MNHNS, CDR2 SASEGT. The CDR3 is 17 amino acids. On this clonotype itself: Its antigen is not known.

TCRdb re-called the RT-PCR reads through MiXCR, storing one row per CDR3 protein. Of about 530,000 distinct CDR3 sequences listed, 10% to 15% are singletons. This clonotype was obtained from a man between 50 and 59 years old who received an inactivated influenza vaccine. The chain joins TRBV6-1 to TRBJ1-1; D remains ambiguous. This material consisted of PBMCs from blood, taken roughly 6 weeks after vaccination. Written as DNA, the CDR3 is TGTGCCAGCAGTGAAGTAATAACGGGCCGCGTTGTCACTGAAGCTTTCTTT. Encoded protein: CASSEVITGRVVTEAFF.